This T cell receptor (beta chain) was documented in a study of T cells in Graves' hyperthyroidism and ophthalmopathy (dated by TCRdb to about 2019). In the study overall: Peripheral blood was sampled at the time of initial diagnosis, prior to any treatment. The study also compared thyroid tissue and blood T-cell repertoires from more than five Graves' hyperthyroidism patients. After sampling, hyperthyroidism patients received methimazole starting at 30 mg daily, and ophthalmopathy patients received high-dose intravenous methylprednisolone. The 100 or so discovery patients were divided at random into training and test sets in a 7:3 ratio. A discovery cohort of fewer than 110 patients, roughly 45 with Graves' ophthalmopathy and 55 to 60 with stable Graves' hyperthyroidism, was used to find distinguishing TCR V-J signatures. The paper reports TCR Vbeta CDR3 sequencing of 130 to 150 peripheral blood samples: approximately 41 ophthalmopathy, 70 to 85 hyperthyroidism and about 17 progressor patients. An independent validation cohort of around 19 hyperthyroidism patients and 15 or so patients who later progressed to ophthalmopathy tested prospective prediction of ophthalmopathy. General study outcomes and caveats: Sample size was not statistically predetermined, and investigators were not blinded to group allocation. In validation, progression to ophthalmopathy was predicted by the model with around 71% sensitivity and around 76% specificity, a median of around 5.9 months before onset. Ophthalmopathy was separated from stable hyperthyroidism by a 13 V-J signature model, with about 88% sensitivity and 81% to 83% specificity obtained in cross-validation and 80%/75% obtained in testing. Most expanded thyroid clonotypes (frequency above 0.001) were also found in blood, which suggests that blood repertoires may mirror thyroid immune responses.

Moderately to severely active disease, a Clinical Activity Score of at least 3, a NOSPECS grade of at least 4, and a duration under 3 months were present in ophthalmopathy patients. Patients with uncontrolled infections, other autoimmune diseases, pregnancy or lactation were excluded. Clinical symptoms, serum thyroxine and TRAb, thyroid ultrasound, and orbital computed tomography formed the basis for the diagnoses. Ficoll-Paque density gradient centrifugation was used to isolate PBMCs from about 9 ml of fresh peripheral blood. Total RNA was extracted using Trizol reagent, and RNA quality was assessed on an Agilent 2100 Bioanalyzer. This clonotype was seen a handful of times. Its target antigen remains unknown. Base qualities are not recorded, but no much larger clone differs from it by a single base. The TCR beta CDR3 regions were amplified from RNA transcripts. A first-round RT-PCR of the TCR CDR3 used the HTBI primer set with the Qiagen OneStep RT-PCR kit. Libraries were constructed in a second round of multiplex PCR, after which size selection and purification were carried out. Sequencing of the libraries was done on an Illumina HiSeq2000 using paired-end 100 bp reads. Processing in the source paper ran as follows. SOAPnuke was used to process the raw data, with reads discarded if the reads contained adapters or uncalled bases, had a mean Phred below 15, or lacked an exact constant-primer or identifier match. COPE v1.2.5 was used to merge the high-quality paired reads, and each unique nucleotide sequence was defined as a clonotype. Clonotypes were aligned to IMGT TRBV, TRBD and TRBJ reference segments using MiTCR v1.1. Only V-J combinations with frequency above 0.0001, covering 99% to 99.2% of repertoires, were analysed. The TCS score was defined as the ratio of F50 (clonal expansion) to E x V (chaos), calculated using BLOSUM62-based TCRdist between CDR3 peptides within each V-J. Welch's t-statistics and random forest reduced some 510 V-J features to 13, which were used in a naive Bayes classifier (R e1071). The public reads were reanalyzed by TCRdb: fastp trimming at Q25, MiXCR alignment, in-frame beta chains only. Under each unique CDR3 protein, matching rows form one entry showing the most common genes and DNA. The V and J calls were determined by TCRdb, not by the authors. The sample table shows some 530,000 distinct CDR3 sequences, and about 22% are seen once. Under 55% of the sample rests with the top ten.

V is shortened by 0 bases, J by 1 base, and the region joining them spans 9 bases. Taken from cysteine to phenylalanine, the CDR3 has 15 residues. Left in the record is the CDR3 DNA by itself, 45 bases read in frame from the first base. The germline V gene yields MNHEY for CDR1 and SVGAGI for CDR2. The V and J segments used are TRBV6-5 and TRBJ1-2; the D gene is perhaps TRBD1, from 6 matching bases. The sample taken for sequencing was blood. The source of this sequence is an older woman with Graves' ophthalmopathy. The CDR3 protein sequence reads: CASSYSIQGNYGYTF. The sequenced DNA: TGTGCCAGCAGTTACTCCATACAGGGTAACTATGGCTACACCTTC.